The rows below give T cell receptor beta chains drawn from one sample of a study of CD8 T cells in Susac syndrome. TCRdb used MiXCR to reprocess the immunoSEQ multiplex PCR reads, holding one entry per CDR3 protein. The sample lists some 120,000 distinct CDR3 sequences; 94% were seen once. Source material: CD4+ T cells from PBMCs. The receptors originated from a human donor with multiple sclerosis. The CDR3 runs from the conserved cysteine through the conserved F or W. The order of the fields is clone size, V gene, D gene, J gene, CDR3 DNA, CDR3 protein. A D gene is named only where the DNA matches it firmly. Not every row has a clone size; where given, it reads once, few, many or a size class.

-	TRBV29-1	-	TRBJ1-5	TGCAGCGTTGGGGAGGGTAGTCAGCCCCAGCATTTT	CSVGEGSQPQHF
-	TRBV10-3	TRBD2	TRBJ2-1	TGTGCCTCTTTTCCGGGACTAGCGGTCGGAGGTTACAATGAGCAGTTCTTC	CASFPGLAVGGYNEQFF
once	TRBV25-1	-	TRBJ2-6	TGTGCCAGCAGTGAAGCTGGGGGGGCCAACGTCCTGACTTTC	CASSEAGGANVLTF
once	TRBV10-3	-	TRBJ2-2	TGTGCCATCAGTGTCGACAGGACCTACACCGGGGAGCTGTTTTTT	CAISVDRTYTGELFF
-	TRBV19	-	TRBJ1-2	TGTGCCAGTAGGCGATCTCAACGCTACACCTTC	CASRRSQRYTF
-	TRBV29-1	-	TRBJ1-2	TGCAGCGTCCAACTAAGCTATGGCTACACCTTC	CSVQLSYGYTF
-	TRBV2	TRBD2	TRBJ2-7	TGTGCCACCGACGCTAGCGGGTTCTCCTACGAGCAGTACTTC	CATDASGFSYEQYF
few	TRBV7-2	-	TRBJ2-5	TGTGCCAGCAGCTTAGCGGAGACCCAGTACTTC	CASSLAETQYF
-	TRBV29-1	-	TRBJ1-4	TGCAGCGTTGTCCCCGGACGGGCCGATAATGAAAAACTGTTTTTT	CSVVPGRADNEKLFF
-	TRBV7-2	TRBD2	TRBJ2-2	TGTGCCAGCATCCCGACTAGCGGGAGTGGCACCGGGGAGCTGTTTTTT	CASIPTSGSGTGELFF
-	TRBV6-1	-	TRBJ1-5	TGTGCCAGCAGGGATAGCAATCAGCCCCAGCATTTT	CASRDSNQPQHF
-	TRBV5-1	-	TRBJ2-6	TGCGCCAGCAGCTTTCCCCAGGGACTCTCTGGGGCCAACGTCCTGACTTTC	CASSFPQGLSGANVLTF
-	TRBV5-4	-	TRBJ2-2	TGTGCCAGCAGAAGCTTTAAAGACGGGATGAACACCGGGGAGCTGTTTTTT	CASRSFKDGMNTGELFF
-	TRBV5-6	-	TRBJ1-1	TGTGCCAGCAGCCACGGAGGGGGGAGTACCACTGAAGCTTTCTTT	CASSHGGGSTTEAFF
-	TRBV9	TRBD2	TRBJ2-2	TGTGCCAGCAGCATGAGCGGGAGGGCCTCGACCGGGGAGCTGTTTTTT	CASSMSGRASTGELFF
-	TRBV27	TRBD2	TRBJ2-3	TGTGCCATTGCCCTAGCGGGAGCAGATACGCAGTATTTT	CAIALAGADTQYF
-	TRBV19	-	TRBJ1-2	TGTGCCAGTAGTCTCCCGGGACCTACTAACTATGGCTACACCTTC	CASSLPGPTNYGYTF
-	TRBV27	-	TRBJ2-2	TGTGCCAGCAGTCCGCCGGGACGGACGAACACCGGGGAGCTGTTTTTT	CASSPPGRTNTGELFF
-	TRBV19	-	TRBJ1-5	TGTGCCAGTAGTCAGGGAAATCAGCCCCAGCATTTT	CASSQGNQPQHF
-	TRBV4-2	-	TRBJ2-3	TGTGCCAGCAGCCAAGCCGCCGGGGGAGAGGCTCGCACAGATACGCAGTATTTT	CASSQAAGGEARTDTQYF
-	TRBV10-3	TRBD1	TRBJ1-2	TGTGCAATCAGAGAGGGGGCGAGCAGTGGCTACACCTTC	CAIREGASSGYTF
-	TRBV30	-	TRBJ2-3	TGTGCCTGGAGTGTACAAGGACTTACGCAGTATTTT	CAWSVQGLTQYF
-	TRBV12-3/TRBV12-4	-	TRBJ1-5	TGTGCCAGCAGTCCCGGGAAGGGTATATTCGGCAATCAGCCCCAGCATTTT	CASSPGKGIFGNQPQHF
-	TRBV28	-	TRBJ2-1	TGTGCCAGCAGTCTTGAGGCTCTAGTGGAGAAGTACAATGAGCAGTTCTTC	CASSLEALVEKYNEQFF
-	TRBV12-3/TRBV12-4	-	TRBJ2-2	TGTGCCAGCAATTCCCCAGGACGCGGGGAGCTGTTTTTT	CASNSPGRGELFF
-	TRBV20-1	-	TRBJ1-1	TGCAGTGCTAGAAAGACGAACACTGAAGCTTTCTTT	CSARKTNTEAFF
-	TRBV5-1	TRBD1	TRBJ2-2	TGCGCCAGCAGCTCCGCGGGACAGGGGAACACCGGGGAGCTGTTTTTT	CASSSAGQGNTGELFF
-	TRBV27	-	TRBJ1-2	TGTGCCAGCAGTAGGTGGTCCCTCAGCAACCTGGGAGGCTACACCTTC	CASSRWSLSNLGGYTF
-	TRBV25-1	-	TRBJ1-1	TGTGCCAGCAGGCCGGGACCTTCGATCGCTTTCTTT	CASRPGPSIAFF
-	TRBV2	-	TRBJ2-7	TGTGCCAGCAGTGTTGCTGGCGAGCAGTACTTC	CASSVAGEQYF
-	TRBV20-1	-	TRBJ1-5	TGCAGTGTTAGCATCCCCAACGCGGGTCTCAAGGATCAGCCCCAGCATTTT	CSVSIPNAGLKDQPQHF
-	TRBV5-1	-	TRBJ1-2	TGCGCCAGCAGCCTTGGCGAGCTTTCGACAGCGTATGGCTACACCTTC	CASSLGELSTAYGYTF
-	TRBV7-2	-	TRBJ1-1	TGTGCCAGCAGCTTAGATGGTGCGTGGAACACTGAAGCTTTCTTT	CASSLDGAWNTEAFF
-	TRBV12-3/TRBV12-4	-	TRBJ2-1	TGTGCCAGCAGTTTAGGAAGGCGATCCACTCACAATGAGCAGTTCTTC	CASSLGRRSTHNEQFF
-	TRBV6-6	TRBD2	TRBJ2-7	TGTGCCAGTTTTAGAGGACTAGCGGGAGCGGGTGAGCAGTACTTC	CASFRGLAGAGEQYF
-	TRBV5-1	-	TRBJ2-5	TGCGCCAGCAGTAAAGGGGCTTCCCAAGAGACCCAGTACTTC	CASSKGASQETQYF
-	TRBV30	-	TRBJ1-3	TGTGCCTGGAGTTTCGGAGACACCATATATTTT	CAWSFGDTIYF
-	TRBV6-6	TRBD1	TRBJ1-6	TGTGCCAGCAGCAGACAGGGAAGAGGATCACCCCTCCACTTT	CASSRQGRGSPLHF